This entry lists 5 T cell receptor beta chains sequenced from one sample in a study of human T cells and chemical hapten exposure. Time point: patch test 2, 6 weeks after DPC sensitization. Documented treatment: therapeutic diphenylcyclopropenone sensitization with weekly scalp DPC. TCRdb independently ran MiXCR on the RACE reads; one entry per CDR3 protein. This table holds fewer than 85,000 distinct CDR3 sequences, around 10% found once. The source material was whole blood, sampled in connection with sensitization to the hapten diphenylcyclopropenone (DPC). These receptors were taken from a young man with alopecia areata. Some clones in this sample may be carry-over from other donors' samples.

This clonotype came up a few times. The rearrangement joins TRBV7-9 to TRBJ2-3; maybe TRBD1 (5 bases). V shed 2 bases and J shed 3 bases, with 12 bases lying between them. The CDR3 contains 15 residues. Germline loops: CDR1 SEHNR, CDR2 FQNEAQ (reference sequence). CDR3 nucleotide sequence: TGTGCCAGCAGCTTACAGGGATTGGGGACAGATACGCAGTATTTT. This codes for CASSLQGLGTDTQYF. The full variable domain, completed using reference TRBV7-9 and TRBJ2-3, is DTGVSQNPRHKITKRGQNVTFRCDPISEHNRLYWYRQTLGQGPEFLTYFQNEAQLEKSRLLSDRFSAERPKGSFSTLEIQRTEQGDSAMYLCASSLQGLGTDTQYFGPGTRLTVL.

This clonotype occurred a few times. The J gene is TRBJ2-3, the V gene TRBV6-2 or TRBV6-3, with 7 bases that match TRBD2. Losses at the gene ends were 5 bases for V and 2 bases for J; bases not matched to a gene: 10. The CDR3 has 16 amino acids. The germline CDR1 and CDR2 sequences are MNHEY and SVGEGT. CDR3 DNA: TGTGCCAGCAGTCCCTCCTCGCGGGGGTCCACAGATACGCAGTATTTT. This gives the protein CASSPSSRGSTDTQYF.

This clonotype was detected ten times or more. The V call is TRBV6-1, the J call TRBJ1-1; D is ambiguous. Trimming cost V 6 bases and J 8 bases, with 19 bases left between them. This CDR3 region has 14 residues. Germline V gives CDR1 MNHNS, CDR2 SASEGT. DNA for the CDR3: TGTGCCAGCAGCGAGAGGTTGGGCGCAATCGAAGCTTTCTTT. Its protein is CASSERLGAIEAFF.

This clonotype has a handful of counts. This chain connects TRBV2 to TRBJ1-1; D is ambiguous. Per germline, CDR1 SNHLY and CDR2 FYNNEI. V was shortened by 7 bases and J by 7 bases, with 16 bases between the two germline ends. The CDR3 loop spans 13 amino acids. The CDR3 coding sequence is TGTGCCAGCAACCGAGGTGGCGTGTTTGAAGCTTTCTTT. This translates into CASNRGGVFEAFF. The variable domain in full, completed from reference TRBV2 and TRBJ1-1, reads EPEVTQTPSHQVTQMGQEVILRCVPISNHLYFYWYRQILGQKVEFLVSFYNNEISEKSEIFDDQFSVERPDGSNFTLKIRSTKLEDSAMYFCASNRGGVFEAFFGQGTRLTVV.

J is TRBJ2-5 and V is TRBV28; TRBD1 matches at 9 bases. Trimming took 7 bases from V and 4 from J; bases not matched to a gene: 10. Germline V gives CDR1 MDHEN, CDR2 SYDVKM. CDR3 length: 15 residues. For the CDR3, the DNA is TGTGCCAGCACCTCGCCCGGGACAGGGATAGAGACCCAGTACTTC. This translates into CASTSPGTGIETQYF.